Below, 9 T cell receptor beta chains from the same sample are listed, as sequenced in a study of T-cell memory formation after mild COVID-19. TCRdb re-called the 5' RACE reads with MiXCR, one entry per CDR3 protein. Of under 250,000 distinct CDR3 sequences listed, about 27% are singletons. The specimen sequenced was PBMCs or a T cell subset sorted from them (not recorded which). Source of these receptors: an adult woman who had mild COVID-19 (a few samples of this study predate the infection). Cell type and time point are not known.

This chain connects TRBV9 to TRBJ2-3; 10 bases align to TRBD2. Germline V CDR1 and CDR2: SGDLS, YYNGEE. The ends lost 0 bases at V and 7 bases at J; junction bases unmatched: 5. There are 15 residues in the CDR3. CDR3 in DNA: TGTGCCAGCAGCGTAGAGCTAGCGGGGGAGAATACGCAGTATTTT. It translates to CASSVELAGENTQYF.

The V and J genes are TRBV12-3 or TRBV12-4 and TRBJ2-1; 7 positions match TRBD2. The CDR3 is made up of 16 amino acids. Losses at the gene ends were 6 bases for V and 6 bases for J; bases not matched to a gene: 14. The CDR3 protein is CASSYPTGLVRNEQFF. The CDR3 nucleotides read TGTGCCAGCAGCTACCCTACCGGACTAGTTCGCAATGAGCAGTTCTTC.

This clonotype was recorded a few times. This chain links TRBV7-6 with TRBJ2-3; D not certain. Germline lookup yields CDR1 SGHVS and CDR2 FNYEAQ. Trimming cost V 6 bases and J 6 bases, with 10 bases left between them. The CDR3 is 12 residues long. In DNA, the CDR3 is TGTGCCAGCAGTTACCCAGCGGATACGCAGTATTTT. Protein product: CASSYPADTQYF.

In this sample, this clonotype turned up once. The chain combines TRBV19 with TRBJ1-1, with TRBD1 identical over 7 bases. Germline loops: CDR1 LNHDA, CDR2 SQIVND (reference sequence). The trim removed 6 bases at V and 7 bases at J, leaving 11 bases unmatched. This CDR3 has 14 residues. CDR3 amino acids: CASRPTGSEVEAFF. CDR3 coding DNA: TGTGCCAGTAGGCCGACAGGGTCGGAGGTTGAAGCTTTCTTT.

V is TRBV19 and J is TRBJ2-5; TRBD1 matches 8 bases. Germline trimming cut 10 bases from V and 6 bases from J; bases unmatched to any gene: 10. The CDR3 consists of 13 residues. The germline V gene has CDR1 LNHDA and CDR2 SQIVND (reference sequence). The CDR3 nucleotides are TGTGCCACCTCCGGACAGGGAGGACAGACCCAGTACTTC. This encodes CATSGQGGQTQYF. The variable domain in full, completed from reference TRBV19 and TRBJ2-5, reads DGGITQSPKYLFRKEGQNVTLSCEQNLNHDAMYWYRQDPGQGLRLIYYSQIVNDFQKGDIAEGYSVSREKKESFPLTVTSAQKNPTAFYLCATSGQGGQTQYFGPGTRLLVL.

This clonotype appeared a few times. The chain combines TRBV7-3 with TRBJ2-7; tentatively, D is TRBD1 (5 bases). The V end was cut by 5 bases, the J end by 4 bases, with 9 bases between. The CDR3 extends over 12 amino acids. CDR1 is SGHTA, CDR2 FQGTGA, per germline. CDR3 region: CASSRPGYEQYF. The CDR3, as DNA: TGTGCCAGCAGCCGACCAGGGTACGAGCAGTACTTC. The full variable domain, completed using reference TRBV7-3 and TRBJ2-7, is GAGVSQTPSNKVTEKGKYVELRCDPISGHTALYWYRQSLGQGPEFLIYFQGTGAADDSGLPNDRFFAVRPEGSVSTLKIQRTERGDSAVYLCASSRPGYEQYFGPGTRLTVT.

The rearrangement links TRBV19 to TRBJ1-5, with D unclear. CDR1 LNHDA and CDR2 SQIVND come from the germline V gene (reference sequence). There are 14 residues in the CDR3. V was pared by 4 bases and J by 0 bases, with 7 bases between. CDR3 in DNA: TGTGCCAGTAGTACAGGCCATAGCAATCAGCCCCAGCATTTT. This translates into CASSTGHSNQPQHF.

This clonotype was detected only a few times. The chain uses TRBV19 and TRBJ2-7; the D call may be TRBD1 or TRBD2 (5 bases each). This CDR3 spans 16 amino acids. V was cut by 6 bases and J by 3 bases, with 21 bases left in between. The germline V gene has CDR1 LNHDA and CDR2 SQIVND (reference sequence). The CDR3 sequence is CASSPYPRDAVYEQYF. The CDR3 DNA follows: TGTGCCAGTAGCCCCTACCCCCGGGACGCCGTCTACGAGCAGTACTTC.

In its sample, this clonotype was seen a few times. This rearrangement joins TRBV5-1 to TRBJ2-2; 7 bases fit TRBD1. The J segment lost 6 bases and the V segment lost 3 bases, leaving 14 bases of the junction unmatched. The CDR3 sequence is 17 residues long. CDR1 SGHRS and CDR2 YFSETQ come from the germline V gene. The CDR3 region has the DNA TGCGCCAGCAGCTGGGTTAAGGGGACAGTCTTCGCCGGGGAGCTGTTTTTT. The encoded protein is CASSWVKGTVFAGELFF.